Listed here is a single T cell receptor beta chain. Its matching antigen is unknown. Each CDR3 protein is one row after TCRdb ran MiXCR on the 5' RACE reads. The repertoire holds a few hundred thousand distinct CDR3 sequences, with around 4.4% as singletons. This entry belongs to a study of T cells after yellow fever vaccination. The CDR3 length is 15 residues. CDR1 is MGHDK, CDR2 SYGVNS, per germline. J lost 11 bases, V lost 1 base, and 8 bases had no gene match. Findings and caveats of the study: It was a small share of clonotypes that appeared in both CD4 and CD8 compartments. Peaking on day 5 versus 15, the secondary response was faster but weaker.

The chain couples TRBV25-1 to TRBJ1-6; 7 bases are a match to TRBD1. This TCR was sampled from a young man who received the YFV17D yellow fever vaccine. The specimen was PBMCs, collected 15 days after the yellow fever booster vaccination. This CDR3 reads CASSESSAGGTPLHF. CDR3 coding DNA: TGTGCCAGCAGTGAATCCTCCGCAGGGGGAACACCCCTCCACTTT.